This T cell receptor beta chain derives from a study of cytomegalovirus exposure and HLA in healthy donors. It was with 60 Vbeta and 13 Jbeta primers that the PCR ran. Generated by immunoSEQ multiplex PCR, the TCRdb table keeps only in-frame clones and is missing some. The sample consists of more than 95,000 clones, approximately 80% of them appearing once. The V and J ends lost 6 bases and 7 bases respectively, with 16 bases between them. Germline CDR1 reads MNHEY; CDR2 reads SMNVEV (reference sequence). CDR3 length: 14 residues. This TCR was sampled from a young woman in good health and CMV-seropositive. The chain employs TRBV27 and TRBJ1-3; no clear D. Source material: PBMCs. The CDR3 sequence is CASSPGVGINTIYF. The CDR3 nucleotides are TGTGCCAGCAGCCCCGGCGTCGGGATCAACACCATATATTTT.